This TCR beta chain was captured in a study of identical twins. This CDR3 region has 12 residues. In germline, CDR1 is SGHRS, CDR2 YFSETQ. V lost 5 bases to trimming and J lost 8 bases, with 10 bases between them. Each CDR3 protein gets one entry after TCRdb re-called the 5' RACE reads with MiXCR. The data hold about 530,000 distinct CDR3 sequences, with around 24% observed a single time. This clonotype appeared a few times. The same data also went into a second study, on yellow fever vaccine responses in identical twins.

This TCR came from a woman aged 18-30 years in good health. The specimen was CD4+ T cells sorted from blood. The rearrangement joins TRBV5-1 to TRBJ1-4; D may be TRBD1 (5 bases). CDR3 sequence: CASRQGDEKLFF. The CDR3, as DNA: TGCGCCAGCAGGCAGGGAGACGAAAAACTGTTTTTT.